Below are 9 T cell receptor beta chains sequenced from a single sample in a study of cytomegalovirus exposure and HLA in healthy donors. Method: immunoSEQ multiplex PCR; TCRdb's copy keeps in-frame clones and lacks some. This table has 100,000 to 120,000 clones, approximately 85% appearing once. The sample was PBMCs. The receptors were gathered from a woman aged 18-29 years in good health and CMV-seronegative.

This chain uses TRBV5-4 with TRBJ1-2; possible D gene TRBD1, 6 bases. CDR1 SGHNT and CDR2 YYREEE come from the germline V gene (reference sequence). Trimming left V 3 bases short and J 3 bases short, with 21 bases between. The CDR3 covers 17 residues. The CDR3 loop reads CASSSTRPGERYYGYTF. CDR3 nucleotide sequence: TGTGCCAGCAGCTCGACCAGACCAGGGGAGAGGTACTATGGCTACACCTTC. Complete variable domain (other parts from reference TRBV5-4 and TRBJ1-2): ETGVTQSPTHLIKTRGQQVTLRCSSQSGHNTVSWYQQALGQGPQFIFQYYREEENGRGNFPPRFSGLQFPNYSSELNVNALELDDSALYLCASSSTRPGERYYGYTFGSGTRLTVV.

Written as DNA, the CDR3 is TGTGCCAGCAGCTTACGACAGCCGGTTGAAGCTTTCTTT. It specifies CASSLRQPVEAFF. This rearrangement joins TRBV13 to TRBJ1-1, with D maybe TRBD1 (5 bases). CDR1 and CDR2 from the germline V gene are PRHDT and FYEKMQ (reference sequence). Trimming left V 2 bases short and J 7 bases short, with 11 bases between. The CDR3 spans 13 residues.

The V and J genes are TRBV13 and TRBJ2-3; 8 bases are a match to TRBD1. Germline CDR1 reads PRHDT; CDR2 reads FYEKMQ (reference sequence). The CDR3 is 13 residues long. After removal of 10 bases from V and 5 bases from J, the junction contained 8 bases not matched to a gene. CDR3 bases: TGTGCCACGCGGCAGGGGGCCGTAGATACGCAGTATTTT. It yields the protein CATRQGAVDTQYF.

This clone was seen once. This sequence joins TRBV5-5 and TRBJ2-7, with D perhaps TRBD1 (6 bases). This CDR3 comprises 14 residues. Trimming stripped 3 bases from V and 3 bases from J, with 13 bases between. Germline values: CDR1 SGHKS, CDR2 YYEKEE (reference sequence). This chain's CDR3 is CASSSGTIFYEQYF. DNA of the CDR3: TGTGCCAGCAGCTCCGGGACAATTTTCTACGAGCAGTACTTC.

This clone was counted between two and nine times. The chain is built from TRBV2 and TRBJ1-5; 9 nucleotides line up with TRBD1. Germline CDR1 and CDR2: SNHLY and FYNNEI. V shed 6 bases, J shed 7 bases, and the junction held 4 bases outside the gene matches. CDR3 length equals 13 residues. CDR3 DNA sequence: TGTGCCAGCAGGGACAGGGGAAGGCAGCCCCAGCATTTT. Its protein product is CASRDRGRQPQHF.

This clone was recorded a few times. The gene calls are TRBV25-1 and TRBJ2-7; 12 positions match TRBD1. This CDR3 has 17 amino acids. V trimming: 2 bases; J trimming: 4 bases; junction bases outside the gene matches: 9. Germline lookup yields CDR1 MGHDK and CDR2 SYGVNS. CDR3 protein: CASSEQGGGQGAYEQYF. The CDR3 DNA reads TGTGCCAGCAGTGAACAGGGCGGGGGACAGGGGGCGTACGAGCAGTACTTC.

The chain recombines TRBV10-2 with TRBJ2-1; no reliable D call. Germline CDR1 WSHSY, CDR2 SAAADI. The CDR3 is 11 amino acids. The V end was cut by 6 bases, the J end by 7 bases, with 7 bases between. CDR3 nucleotide sequence: TGCGCCAGCAGAACAAGAAATGAGCAGTTCTTC. Amino acid sequence: CASRTRNEQFF.

The V and J genes are TRBV2 and TRBJ2-5, with 7 positions matching TRBD1. Germline CDR1 reads SNHLY; CDR2 reads FYNNEI. With 4 bases clipped from V and 5 bases from J, the junction kept 7 bases outside the gene matches. The CDR3 has 14 residues. For the CDR3, the DNA is TGTGCCAGCAGTGTCCAGACAGGGATGGAGACCCAGTACTTC. Translation: CASSVQTGMETQYF.

The chain couples TRBV29-1 to TRBJ2-3; a possible D gene is TRBD2 (7 bases). Germline-derived CDR1 and CDR2 are SQVTM and ANQGSEA. V dropped 7 bases and J dropped 1 base, with 9 bases sitting between them. The CDR3 runs to 12 residues. CDR3 amino acids: CSAGGRTDTQYF. The CDR3 bases are TGCAGCGCGGGGGGCCGCACAGATACGCAGTATTTT.